This T cell receptor (beta chain) appears in the sequencing data of a study of blood T cells in healthy people across ages. Findings and limits, study-wide: Naive and antigen-experienced cells could not be conclusively compared, given unsorted PBMCs.

For the second PCR, which ran for roughly 7 to 11 cycles, a sample-barcoded 5' primer and a J-beta primer mix were used. TCRdb reprocessed the 5' RACE reads via MiXCR and lists one record per CDR3 protein. The sample has fewer than 900,000 distinct CDR3 sequences; around 36% are singletons. The CDR3 loop spans 16 amino acids. Per the germline V gene, CDR1 is SGHVS and CDR2 is FQNEAQ. There are a few counts of this clonotype. The target antigen is unknown. This receptor was obtained from a man younger than 30 in good health. The chain is built from TRBV7-8 and TRBJ2-1, with 8 positions matching TRBD2. The closer fit of TRBJ2-7 to the DNA end suggests the J call may be wrong. The material sequenced was blood. This chain's CDR3 is CASSLAPSGGYNEQYF. Written as DNA, the CDR3 is TGTGCCAGCAGCTTAGCGCCCAGCGGGGGTTACAATGAGCAGTACTTC.